This TCR beta chain is drawn from a study of early T cells in non-severe SARS-CoV-2 infection. Study-wide background: Sequencing targeted bulk RNA from unsorted whole blood, leaving chains unpaired. Study results and limitations: The matching step, a VDJdb search, favored anti-spike CD8 responses and missed private and CD4 specificities.

At least ten counts were recorded for this clonotype. Its antigen is currently unknown. V lost 6 bases, J lost 2 bases, and 9 bases stayed unmatched. The CDR3 length is 15 residues. Germline lookup yields CDR1 LNHDA and CDR2 SQIVND (reference sequence). Unique molecular identifiers tagged individual cDNA molecules. A single record per CDR3 protein comes from TCRdb applying MiXCR to the 5' RACE reads. The table shows around 70,000 distinct CDR3 sequences, with roughly a sixth occurring only once. The sequence derives from an adult who was a healthcare worker with PCR-confirmed SARS-CoV-2 infection or an uninfected control (not recorded which). V gene TRBV19 combines with J gene TRBJ1-2, with 7 bases matching TRBD1. The sample comprised whole blood. CDR3 residues: CASSPFGTDNYGYTF. The DNA for the CDR3 is TGTGCCAGTAGCCCTTTTGGGACAGACAACTATGGCTACACCTTC.